The 8 T cell receptor beta chains presented below share a single source sample, sequenced in a study of T cell changes during pregnancy in multiple sclerosis. TCRdb keeps only in-frame clones here, not all; method: immunoSEQ multiplex PCR. The table shows under 130,000 clones, with 80% to 95% occurring only once. Sample: peripheral blood, taken after pregnancy. The source of these receptors is a female donor with multiple sclerosis, enrolled in a pregnancy study.

The J gene is TRBJ2-7, the V gene TRBV18; tentative D call: TRBD1 (5 bases). The CDR3 length is 15 residues. In germline, CDR1 is KGHSH, CDR2 LQKENI. Trimming stripped 3 bases from V and 0 bases from J, with 12 bases between. The CDR3 region is CASSPQGVGSYEQYF. As DNA, the CDR3 is TGTGCCAGCTCACCGCAGGGCGTGGGCTCCTACGAGCAGTACTTC. Drawing the rest from reference TRBV18 and TRBJ2-7, the complete variable domain is NAGVMQNPRHLVRRRGQEARLRCSPMKGHSHVYWYRQLPEEGLKFMVYLQKENIIDESGMPKERFSAEFPKEGPSILRIQQVVRGDSAAYFCASSPQGVGSYEQYFGPGTRLTVT.

This chain uses TRBV7-9 with TRBJ1-5, with 9 bases lining up with TRBD1. CDR1 and CDR2 from the germline V gene are SEHNR and FQNEAQ (reference sequence). This CDR3 has 16 amino acids. J was trimmed by 2 bases and V by 1 base; bases with no gene match: 3. CDR3 nucleotides: TGTGCCAGCAGCTTAGGACAGGGGGGAGGCAATCAGCCCCAGCATTTT. The encoded protein is CASSLGQGGGNQPQHF.

The CDR3 coding sequence is TGTGCCAGCAGTTTATCGACGGGGACAGGGGGCTACGAGCAGTACTTC. Translated, it gives CASSLSTGTGGYEQYF. The chain uses TRBV27 and TRBJ2-7, with 11 bases fitting TRBD1. V dropped 0 bases and J dropped 3; count of bases not matched to a gene: 4. Germline V gene data show CDR1 as MNHEY and CDR2 as SMNVEV (reference sequence). The CDR3 loop spans 16 amino acids.

This chain connects TRBV9 to TRBJ2-3; 12 bases line up with TRBD2. CDR1 is SGDLS, CDR2 YYNGEE, per germline. CDR3 length: 16 residues. Losses at the gene ends were 4 bases for V and 2 bases for J; bases not matched to a gene: 5. CDR3 protein: CASSSRLAGVTDTQYF. The CDR3 coding sequence is TGTGCCAGCAGCTCCAGACTAGCGGGAGTCACAGATACGCAGTATTTT.

CDR3 loop: CASSQQGEAYEQYF. The CDR3 coding sequence is TGTGCCAGCAGCCAACAGGGGGAAGCCTACGAGCAGTACTTC. This rearrangement joins TRBV13 to TRBJ2-7; 8 positions match TRBD1. V lost 5 bases to trimming and J lost 2 bases; unmatched junction nucleotides: 5. The CDR3 is 14 residues long. Germline-derived CDR1 and CDR2 are PRHDT and FYEKMQ (reference sequence). Combining the CDR3 with reference TRBV13 and TRBJ2-7 gives the whole variable domain AAGVIQSPRHLIKEKRETATLKCYPIPRHDTVYWYQQGPGQDPQFLISFYEKMQSDKGSIPDRFSAQQFSDYHSELNMSSLELGDSALYFCASSQQGEAYEQYFGPGTRLTVT.

This rearrangement joins TRBV10-1 to TRBJ2-3; D possibly corresponds to TRBD1 (7 bases). The germline V and J ends were trimmed by 3 bases and 3 bases, with 13 bases remaining between them. There are 15 residues in the CDR3. Germline V lookup: CDR1 WNHNN, CDR2 SYGVQD (reference sequence). The CDR3 region has the DNA TGCGCCAGCAGTGAAGTCAGGGGGGCAACAGATACGCAGTATTTT. Amino acid sequence: CASSEVRGATDTQYF.

This chain connects TRBV9 to TRBJ2-7; 9 nucleotides agree with TRBD1. Germline trimming cut 4 bases from V and 4 bases from J; bases unmatched to any gene: 9. CDR3 length: 15 residues. Germline loops: CDR1 SGDLS, CDR2 YYNGEE. The CDR3 is CASSSTGGKVYEQYF. Written as DNA, the CDR3 is TGTGCCAGCAGCTCGACAGGGGGTAAGGTGTACGAGCAGTACTTC.

V gene TRBV9 combines with J gene TRBJ2-3, with a possible D match to TRBD1 (5 bases). CDR3 length: 16 residues. CDR1 is SGDLS and CDR2 is YYNGEE in the germline V gene. V lost 2 bases to trimming and J lost 0 bases, with 13 bases between them. For the CDR3, the DNA is TGTGCCAGCAGCGTTGCCCAGGGAATAAGCACAGATACGCAGTATTTT. Protein sequence: CASSVAQGISTDTQYF.